This T cell receptor (beta chain) was sequenced during a study of blood T cell repertoires in COVID-19. Study information: COVID-19 samples, acute and convalescent, were from the United States, Italy and Spain. Sources were T cells, B-cell-depleted T cells, or PBMCs; the material itself was cDNA or gDNA.

This clone appeared a single time. Per the authors' pipeline: Reference gene primer amplification in the assay estimated nucleated cell counts. The data were produced by immunoSEQ multiplex PCR, yet TCRdb's version contains in-frame clones alone and is incomplete. D and trimming were read from the DNA, whereas the V and J calls and clone size are those reported in that table. The data show about 150,000 clones, with about four fifths seen just once and roughly 2% held by the top ten. Trimming took off 1 base at V and 7 bases at J, with 5 bases between the two ends. The CDR3 runs 12 residues. Germline values: CDR1 MDHEN, CDR2 SYDVKM.

The sample was peripheral blood. The clonotype originates from a man in his 70s with acute or convalescent COVID-19. The rearrangement uses TRBV28 and TRBJ1-5; no clear D. CDR3: CASSLLRQPQHF. CDR3 bases: TGTGCCAGCAGTTTATTACGGCAGCCCCAGCATTTT. The whole variable domain, filled in from reference TRBV28 and TRBJ1-5, reads DVKVTQSSRYLVKRTGEKVFLECVQDMDHENMFWYRQDPGLGLRLIYFSYDVKMKEKGDIPEGYSVSREKKERFSLILESASTNQTSMYLCASSLLRQPQHFGDGTRLSIL.